This entry lists 15 T cell receptor beta chains sequenced from one sample in a study of control samples from healthy donors and cancer patients. Method: immunoSEQ multiplex PCR; TCRdb's copy keeps in-frame clones and lacks some. Among roughly 160,000 clones, just over 95% were seen once, and the ten largest hold approximately 0.97%. Sequencing used blood. The receptors shown here come from a woman aged 30 to 39 in good health.

On this clone itself: The sample contains more than one DNA sequence encoding this CDR3. V gene TRBV3-1 (or the pseudogene TRBV3-2) combines with J gene TRBJ2-3; no firm D call. The CDR3 is 12 amino acids. CDR1 is LGHDT, CDR2 YNNKEL, per germline (reference sequence). Trimming took off 5 bases at V and 5 bases at J, with 8 bases between the two ends. The CDR3 nucleotides read TGTGCCAGCAGCTCCCCGGGAGATACGCAGTATTTT. Amino acids: CASSSPGDTQYF.

V usage is TRBV13 and J usage is TRBJ1-4; 8 bases line up with TRBD1. The CDR3 contains 15 residues. The junction had 4 bases not matched to a gene; V was cut back by 7 bases and J by 0 bases. Germline CDR1 and CDR2: PRHDT and FYEKMQ (reference sequence). CDR3 amino acids: CASTTGGATNEKLFF. CDR3 nucleotide sequence: TGTGCCAGCACCACAGGGGGGGCAACTAATGAAAAACTGTTTTTT.

The chain has TRBV5-4 and TRBJ2-1; maybe TRBD2 (6 bases). The CDR3 is made up of 15 amino acids. Deletions cut 4 bases from V and 5 bases from J, with 16 bases between. Germline values: CDR1 SGHNT, CDR2 YYREEE (reference sequence). The CDR3 loop is CASSSSGPVHNEQFF. CDR3 in DNA: TGTGCCAGCAGCAGCAGCGGGCCTGTCCACAATGAGCAGTTCTTC.

This sequence joins TRBV9 and TRBJ2-1; possibly TRBD2 for D (5 bases). The CDR3 runs 15 residues. V dropped 0 bases and J dropped 2 bases, with 9 bases sitting between them. CDR1 and CDR2 from the germline V gene are SGDLS and YYNGEE. The CDR3 loop is CASSVGGRAYNEQFF. CDR3 DNA sequence: TGTGCCAGCAGCGTAGGTGGGAGAGCCTACAATGAGCAGTTCTTC. The variable domain in full, with the rest retrieved from reference TRBV9 and TRBJ2-1, is DSGVTQTPKHLITATGQRVTLRCSPRSGDLSVYWYQQSLDQGLQFLIQYYNGEERAKGNILERFSAQQFPDLHSELNLSSLELGDSALYFCASSVGGRAYNEQFFGPGTRLTVL.

This rearrangement joins TRBV7-2 to TRBJ2-3; 7 nucleotides match TRBD2. Germline lookup yields CDR1 SGHTA and CDR2 FQGNSA. The CDR3 consists of 15 residues. V was pared by 2 bases and J by 0 bases, with 2 bases of the junction left unmatched. The CDR3 sequence: CASSLSGTSTDTQYF. CDR3 bases: TGTGCCAGCAGCTTAAGCGGGACTAGCACAGATACGCAGTATTTT.

The gene calls are TRBV5-1 and TRBJ2-1; D is ambiguous. The CDR3 has 13 residues. Germline V lookup: CDR1 SGHRS, CDR2 YFSETQ. V lost 1 base and J 10 bases, leaving 12 bases between the germline ends. The CDR3 DNA follows: TGCGCCAGCAGCTTGTCGGCTCCGGGCGAGCAGTTCTTC. Protein product: CASSLSAPGEQFF.

This rearrangement joins TRBV7-2 to TRBJ1-5; possible D gene TRBD1, 5 bases. There are 19 residues in the CDR3. V lost 0 bases, J lost 3 bases, and 21 bases lay in between. Germline CDR1 and CDR2: SGHTA and FQGNSA. CDR3 loop: CASSLAGWLRGTNNQPQHF. DNA of the CDR3: TGTGCCAGCAGCTTAGCTGGGTGGTTGCGGGGCACGAACAATCAGCCCCAGCATTTT.

J is TRBJ1-3 and V is TRBV9; D remains unclear. The CDR3 is 14 amino acids. V lost 0 bases to trimming and J lost 0 bases, with 4 bases between them. Germline V CDR1 and CDR2: SGDLS, YYNGEE. The CDR3 bases are TGTGCCAGCAGCGTAGTTAGCTCTGGAAACACCATATATTTT. It yields the protein CASSVVSSGNTIYF.

This rearrangement joins TRBV9 to TRBJ2-3; no definite D call. V was clipped by 3 bases and J by 3 bases, with 11 bases between them. Germline loops: CDR1 SGDLS, CDR2 YYNGEE. The CDR3 runs 14 residues. CDR3 in DNA: TGTGCCAGCAGCGCCAGGACGTTTACAGATACGCAGTATTTT. Protein: CASSARTFTDTQYF. The full variable domain, rest sourced from reference TRBV9 and TRBJ2-3, is DSGVTQTPKHLITATGQRVTLRCSPRSGDLSVYWYQQSLDQGLQFLIQYYNGEERAKGNILERFSAQQFPDLHSELNLSSLELGDSALYFCASSARTFTDTQYFGPGTRLTVL.

The rearrangement joins TRBV2 to TRBJ1-2; 7 nucleotides agree with TRBD1. V was pared by 3 bases and J by 2 bases, with 0 bases of the junction left unmatched. The CDR3 totals 13 residues. Germline lookup yields CDR1 SNHLY and CDR2 FYNNEI. The CDR3 bases are TGTGCCAGCAGTGAGGACAGGAACTATGGCTACACCTTC. Translation: CASSEDRNYGYTF.

The rearrangement uses TRBV28 and TRBJ1-2; no reliable D call. CDR3 length: 12 amino acids. With 2 bases removed from V and 6 bases from J, the gap between germline ends came to 7 bases. Germline V gene data show CDR1 as MDHEN and CDR2 as SYDVKM. CDR3 protein: CASSLIQDGYTF. In nucleotides, the CDR3 is TGTGCCAGCAGTTTAATCCAGGATGGCTACACCTTC.

The V gene is TRBV28, the J gene TRBJ2-7; 8 bases agree with TRBD2. Germline values: CDR1 MDHEN, CDR2 SYDVKM. CDR3 length equals 14 residues. V lost 5 bases, J lost 2 bases, and 5 bases stayed unmatched. CDR3 nucleotides: TGTGCCAGCAGTACCTCGCGGGGGGCCTACGAGCAGTACTTC. It specifies CASSTSRGAYEQYF.

The V call is TRBV6-5, the J call TRBJ2-1; D might be TRBD1 (5 bases). Trimming cost V 10 bases and J 0 bases, with 13 bases left between them. This CDR3 contains 14 residues. The V gene's germline CDR1 is MNHEY and CDR2 SVGAGI. The CDR3 loop reads CATTPGFSYNEQFF. CDR3 nucleotides: TGTGCCACAACTCCAGGGTTCTCCTACAATGAGCAGTTCTTC.

The chain links TRBV5-1 to TRBJ2-7; a weak D match, TRBD2 (6 bases). This CDR3 has 15 residues. Per the germline V gene, CDR1 is SGHRS and CDR2 is YFSETQ. The ends were cut back, 7 bases at V and 0 bases at J, with 17 bases in the middle. The CDR3 reads CASRELLLSSYEQYF. The DNA for the CDR3 is TGCGCCAGCCGGGAGCTCCTACTTAGCTCCTACGAGCAGTACTTC.

This clone was seen a few times. The V and J genes are TRBV2 and TRBJ2-7; no clear D gene. This CDR3 is built from 15 residues. Trimming stripped 6 bases from V and 0 bases from J, with 15 bases between. CDR1 and CDR2 from the germline V gene are SNHLY and FYNNEI. The DNA of the CDR3 is TGTGCCAGCAGGGTTTCAGTGGCGTACTCCTACGAGCAGTACTTC. As protein: CASRVSVAYSYEQYF.